A selection of T cell receptor beta chains follows, all from one sample in a study of cytomegalovirus exposure and HLA in healthy donors. TCRdb keeps only in-frame clones here, not all; method: immunoSEQ multiplex PCR. The sample includes approximately 40,000 clones. Sequences were obtained from PBMCs. The receptors were gathered from a human donor in good health. Both conserved end residues are part of each CDR3. D genes are given only for firm matches. The listing skips clone size in some rows; elsewhere it reads once, few, many or a size class.

TGTGCCACCATTCGGGGGGCCCCAAAGGAGACCCAGTACTTC,CATIRGAPKETQYF,TRBV6-1,TRBJ2-5,NA,NA
TGTGCCAGCAGCTTAGAGACAGCAACTGAAGCTTTCTTT,CASSLETATEAFF,TRBV11-2,TRBJ1-1,NA,NA
TGTGCCAGCAGTGAAGAACTTGGTGATCAGCCCCAGCATTTT,CASSEELGDQPQHF,TRBV2,TRBJ1-5,medium-sized,NA
TGTGCCAGCAGCTTAACCACAGCAAGTGAAGCTTTCTTT,CASSLTTASEAFF,TRBV7-6,TRBJ1-1,NA,NA
TGTGCCAGCAGAGTTGACAGGTTCGCTAACTATGGCTACACCTTC,CASRVDRFANYGYTF,TRBV6-1,TRBJ1-2,NA,NA
TGTGCCAGCATAGCAGAGTACTACGAGCAGTACTTC,CASIAEYYEQYF,TRBV2,TRBJ2-7,NA,NA
TGTGCCAGCTCACCCGACAGGGGCCGCGCGGCTAATGAGCAGTTCTTC,CASSPDRGRAANEQFF,TRBV18,TRBJ2-1,NA,TRBD1
TGCGCCAGCAGCCCCGGGGCCTACGAGCAGTACTTC,CASSPGAYEQYF,TRBV10-2,TRBJ2-7,NA,NA
TGTGCCTGGAAGCCTGGGGCCAACGTCCTGACTTTC,CAWKPGANVLTF,TRBV30,TRBJ2-6,NA,NA
TGCAGTCCCAGACGGGGATACGAGCAGTACTTC,CSPRRGYEQYF,TRBV20-1,TRBJ2-7,NA,NA
TGTGCCAGCAGCCGAACCTCGACAGGGCAAGGTTCACCCCTCCACTTT,CASSRTSTGQGSPLHF,TRBV16,TRBJ1-6,NA,TRBD1